Shown below are 15 T cell receptor beta chains from a single sample sequenced in a study of blood T cell repertoires in COVID-19 (dated by TCRdb to about 2020). Library preparation used the immunoSEQ multiplex PCR assay. TCRdb provides this immuneACCESS table in a form limited to in-frame rearrangements. Some clones are lacking; in checked studies, under half of them reflect an unresolved V gene, and why the rest are absent is not known. The sample table shows 250,000 to 400,000 clones, and 85% to 90% are seen once. The ten largest clones add up to approximately 2.9% of the sample. Material for sequencing was peripheral blood. The receptor set was obtained from a woman aged 30 to 39 with COVID-19, enrolled during active disease.

This chain connects TRBV30 to TRBJ1-6; D perhaps matches TRBD1 (5 bases). In germline, CDR1 is GTSNPN, CDR2 SVGIG (reference sequence). Trimming took off 0 bases at V and 10 bases at J, with 13 bases between the two ends. CDR3 length equals 14 residues. Here the CDR3 reads CAWSVLGGESPLHF. For the CDR3, the DNA is TGTGCCTGGAGTGTACTCGGAGGGGAGTCACCCCTCCACTTT.

The chain is built from TRBV7-2 and TRBJ1-3, with D unclear. Trimming took off 0 bases at V and 0 bases at J, with 9 bases between the two ends. CDR1 and CDR2 from the germline V gene are SGHTA and FQGNSA. This CDR3 has 16 residues. CDR3 amino acids: CASSLAPLSSGNTIYF. Written as DNA, the CDR3 is TGTGCCAGCAGCTTAGCGCCATTGAGCTCTGGAAACACCATATATTTT.

This chain uses TRBV5-4 with TRBJ2-7; 9 bases map to TRBD1. Germline V gene data show CDR1 as SGHNT and CDR2 as YYREEE (reference sequence). The CDR3 totals 16 residues. With V trimmed by 3 bases and J by 3 bases, 10 bases remained unmatched. This CDR3 reads CASSWIPGQGGYEQYF. The DNA for the CDR3 is TGTGCCAGCAGCTGGATACCGGGACAGGGAGGCTACGAGCAGTACTTC.

This chain uses TRBV19 with TRBJ2-7; TRBD1 might be the D (7 bases). V lost 9 bases to trimming and J lost 2 bases, with 14 bases between them. This CDR3 has 13 amino acids. Germline CDR1 reads LNHDA; CDR2 reads SQIVND (reference sequence). CDR3 loop: CASSSGGTYEQYF. The CDR3 DNA sequence: TGTGCCAGCTCTTCAGGGGGGACCTACGAGCAGTACTTC.

The chain recombines TRBV27 with TRBJ1-2; 8 bases match TRBD1. V trimming: 5 bases; J trimming: 3 bases; junction bases outside the gene matches: 8. Germline V gives CDR1 MNHEY, CDR2 SMNVEV (reference sequence). The CDR3 covers 15 residues. CDR3 residues: CASSPRTGHDYGYTF. CDR3 coding DNA: TGTGCCAGCAGTCCGAGGACAGGGCACGACTATGGCTACACCTTC.

The CDR3 region is CASSLAPGQGARGYTF. As DNA, the CDR3 is TGTGCCAGCAGCTTAGCACCGGGACAGGGGGCCAGGGGCTACACCTTC. The gene calls are TRBV7-2 and TRBJ1-2, with 12 bases aligning to TRBD1. The CDR3 is 16 residues long. Germline trimming cut 0 bases from V and 8 bases from J; bases unmatched to any gene: 7. The germline V gene encodes CDR1 SGHTA and CDR2 FQGNSA.

This clone came up a few times. The chain couples TRBV7-9 to TRBJ2-1; D might be TRBD2 (5 bases). The V gene's germline CDR1 is SEHNR and CDR2 FQNEAQ (reference sequence). The V end was cut by 8 bases, the J end by 7 bases, with 15 bases between. There are 13 residues in the CDR3. The CDR3 is CASASWKVNEQFF. The CDR3 nucleotides are TGTGCCAGCGCTAGCTGGAAGGTAAATGAGCAGTTCTTC.

J is TRBJ1-1 and V is TRBV27; D remains ambiguous. This CDR3 comprises 16 residues. The germline gives CDR1 MNHEY, CDR2 SMNVEV (reference sequence). Trimming removed 5 bases at V and 1 base at J, with 17 bases between. CDR3 DNA: TGTGCCAGCAGTCTGAGGGTAGGAGCCCCGAACACTGAAGCTTTCTTT. Protein product: CASSLRVGAPNTEAFF.

The chain couples TRBV2 to TRBJ2-1; 11 bases map to TRBD2. V shed 2 bases and J 10 bases; nucleotides not matched to a gene: 7. The germline V gene has CDR1 SNHLY and CDR2 FYNNEI. CDR3 length equals 15 residues. The CDR3 DNA reads as TGTGCCAGCAGTGAAACACTAGCGGGAGTCTGGGAGCAGTTCTTC. Translated: CASSETLAGVWEQFF.

The chain combines TRBV27 with TRBJ2-7; D is perhaps TRBD2 (5 bases). The CDR3 spans 13 residues. Trimming stripped 11 bases from V and 0 bases from J, with 14 bases between. Germline V gene data show CDR1 as MNHEY and CDR2 as SMNVEV (reference sequence). In DNA form, the CDR3 reads TGTGCCTCCCGGGAATCAATCTCCTACGAGCAGTACTTC. Translated, it gives CASRESISYEQYF.

The chain links TRBV2 to TRBJ2-7; D is uncertain. Germline lookup yields CDR1 SNHLY and CDR2 FYNNEI. V was trimmed by 7 bases and J by 2 bases, leaving 9 bases between them. The CDR3 totals 12 residues. This CDR3 is CASMAEPYEQYF. The CDR3, as DNA: TGTGCCAGCATGGCGGAGCCCTACGAGCAGTACTTC.

This chain links TRBV7-9 with TRBJ2-1; 8 nucleotides line up with TRBD2. CDR3 size: 17 residues. Trimming removed 5 bases from V and 5 bases from J; junction bases left unmatched: 14. Looked up from germline, CDR1 is SEHNR and CDR2 is FQNEAQ (reference sequence). CDR3 sequence reads: CASSPPAGVSGDNEQFF. For the CDR3, the DNA is TGTGCCAGCAGCCCCCCAGCGGGGGTGTCGGGAGACAATGAGCAGTTCTTC.

In this sample, this clone turned up once. The rearrangement uses TRBV7-9 and TRBJ1-1; no firm D call. Trimming left V 0 bases short and J 7 bases short, with 12 bases between. This CDR3 has 14 amino acids. CDR1 is SEHNR and CDR2 is FQNEAQ in the germline V gene (reference sequence). The CDR3 here is CASSLAQEALEAFF. The CDR3 DNA follows: TGTGCCAGCAGCTTAGCCCAGGAGGCCCTTGAAGCTTTCTTT.

This chain connects TRBV6-4 to TRBJ1-2; TRBD1 matches at 8 bases. V lost 3 bases to trimming and J lost 6 bases; unmatched junction nucleotides: 6. Germline lookup yields CDR1 MRHNA and CDR2 SNTAGT. The CDR3 consists of 14 residues. The CDR3 nucleotides are TGTGCCAGCAGTGAACAGGGGGTTGGGAATGGCTACACCTTC. Translated, it gives CASSEQGVGNGYTF.

Only one count was recorded for this clone. Here the CDR3 reads CASSDLLGGRTEAFF. The DNA for the CDR3 is TGTGCCAGCAGTGATTTGTTGGGGGGGCGAACTGAAGCTTTCTTT. V usage is TRBV6-1 and J usage is TRBJ1-1, with a possible D match to TRBD1 (6 bases). V was clipped by 3 bases and J by 5 bases, with 16 bases between them. CDR3 length equals 15 residues. The germline gives CDR1 MNHNS, CDR2 SASEGT.